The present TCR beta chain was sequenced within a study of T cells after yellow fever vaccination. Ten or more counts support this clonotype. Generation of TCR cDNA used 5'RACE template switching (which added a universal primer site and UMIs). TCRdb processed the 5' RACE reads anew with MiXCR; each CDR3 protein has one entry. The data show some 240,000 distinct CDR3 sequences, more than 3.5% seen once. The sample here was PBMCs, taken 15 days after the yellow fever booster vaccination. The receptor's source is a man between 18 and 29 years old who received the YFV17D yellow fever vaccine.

The CDR3 spells CASSPTGDGYTF. In DNA, the CDR3 is TGCGCCAGCAGCCCGACAGGGGATGGCTACACCTTC. The chain couples TRBV5-1 to TRBJ1-2; 8 bases are a match to TRBD1. Germline-derived CDR1 and CDR2 are SGHRS and YFSETQ. Trimming took 4 bases from V and 6 from J; bases not matched to a gene: 2. This CDR3 region has 12 residues.